Given below is one T cell receptor (beta chain) in context. The target antigen is unknown. The sample is drawn from a study of post-analysis software for immune sequencing data. Across the study: As for disease course, relapsing-remitting, secondary progressive and progressive-relapsing multiple sclerosis were all included.

Researchers reported that TCR beta cDNA libraries carried unique molecular identifiers. Starting from approximately 1 to 10 million T cells, the study yielded about 540,000 cDNA molecules. TCRdb fed the PCR reads into MiXCR, producing one record per CDR3 protein. The sample lists some 370,000 distinct CDR3 sequences, roughly 38% seen once, with 13% in the top ten. Whole-study findings and limits: Normalized Chao1 diversity was significantly lower in multiple sclerosis patients than in controls. Same-batch preparations were strongly co-clustered by F measure. Among several TRBV segments more frequent in patients than controls were TRBV5-6, TRBV5-1 and TRBV20-1.

CDR1 and CDR2 from the germline V gene are DFQATT and SNEGSKA (reference sequence). The CDR3 totals 15 residues. V lost 6 bases to trimming and J lost 6 bases; unmatched junction nucleotides: 11. The receptor comes from a girl between 5 and 17 years old with multiple sclerosis. Source material: blood. The chain recombines TRBV20-1 with TRBJ2-1; TRBD2 agrees at 10 bases. CDR3 DNA: TGCAGTGCCCCCCGGATAGCGGGGGGTTCCAATGAGCAGTTCTTC. Protein product: CSAPRIAGGSNEQFF.